The source of this TCR beta chain is a study of CD8+CD57+ T cells in acquired aplastic anemia. Study context: The study obtained an average of 3.2 ug of DNA from sorted CD4+ and CD8+ cells. Among healthy donors, CD4+ cells averaged approximately 10 million reads. Study outcomes and limitations: In common between the patients and the controls were nearly 30 CD8+ CDR3 sequences. No significant patient-versus-control difference appeared in CD8+ Simpson's diversity.

As regards this clonotype: What it recognizes is unknown.

Germline V gives CDR1 SNHLY, CDR2 FYNNEI. V was trimmed by 4 bases and J by 2 bases, leaving 11 bases between them. The CDR3 covers 14 residues. Genomic DNA constituted the template upon which TCR beta VDJ and CDR3 profiling was performed. TCRdb re-called the reads with MiXCR, one entry per CDR3 protein. The profile shows about 220,000 distinct CDR3 sequences, approximately 35% of them singletons. The specimen sequenced was sorted CD4+, CD8+, or CD8+CD57+ T cells (not recorded which) from PBMCs. The TCR comes from a human donor in good health, serving as a control. The chain employs TRBV2 and TRBJ2-5, with D possibly being TRBD1 (5 bases). The CDR3 region is CASSAGHGQETQYF. Written as DNA, the CDR3 is TGTGCCAGCAGTGCCGGACACGGACAAGAGACCCAGTACTTC.